This TCR beta chain was captured in a study of T cell clonality in common variable immunodeficiency. In the case of this clone: The read stops 3 residues short of the end of the CDR3; the missing end is completed from the germline J gene.

The CDR3 sequence is 17 residues long. The germline gives CDR1 SGHTA, CDR2 FQGTGA. TCRdb's table, derived via immunoSEQ multiplex PCR, lists solely in-frame clones and lacks some. The data show over 50,000 clones, with none appearing a single time. The sequenced sample consisted of peripheral blood mononuclear cells. This receptor was obtained from a person between 18 and 75 years old in good health. The chain uses TRBV7-3 and TRBJ1-2; tentatively, D is TRBD1 (6 bases). CDR3 bases read: TGTGCCAGCAGCTTGGGCGCCGGGGACATACAGGTTTTAGGC. Translation: CASSLGAGDIQVLG. The entire CDR3 is CASSLGAGDIQVLGYTF.